This T cell receptor beta chain derives from a study of early T cells in non-severe SARS-CoV-2 infection. Study details: Sequencing used unsorted whole-blood bulk RNA, so chains lack pairing.

This clonotype has at least ten counts. TCRdb processed the 5' RACE reads anew with MiXCR; each CDR3 protein has one entry. The sample holds some 66,000 distinct CDR3 sequences, roughly 13% seen once. The CDR3 length is 14 residues. Looked up from germline, CDR1 is SGHVS and CDR2 is FQNEAQ. V was cut by 1 base and J by 5 bases, with 11 bases left in between. The sample consisted of whole blood. This receptor was taken from an adult who was a healthcare worker with PCR-confirmed SARS-CoV-2 infection or an uninfected control (not recorded which). The chain links TRBV7-8 to TRBJ1-1; no clear D. The CDR3 DNA follows: TGTGCCAGCAGCTTAGGGGGTGGGATAACTGAAGCTTTCTTT. It encodes CASSLGGGITEAFF.